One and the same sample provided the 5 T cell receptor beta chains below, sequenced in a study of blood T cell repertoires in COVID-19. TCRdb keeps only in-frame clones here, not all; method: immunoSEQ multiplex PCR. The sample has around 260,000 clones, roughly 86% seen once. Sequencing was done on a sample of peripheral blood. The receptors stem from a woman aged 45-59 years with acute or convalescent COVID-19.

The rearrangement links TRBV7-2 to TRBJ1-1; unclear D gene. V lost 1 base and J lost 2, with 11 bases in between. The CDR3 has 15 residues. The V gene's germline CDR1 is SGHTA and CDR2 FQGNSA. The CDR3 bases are TGTGCCAGCAGCTTAGTAACGGGAGCTAACACTGAAGCTTTCTTT. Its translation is CASSLVTGANTEAFF.

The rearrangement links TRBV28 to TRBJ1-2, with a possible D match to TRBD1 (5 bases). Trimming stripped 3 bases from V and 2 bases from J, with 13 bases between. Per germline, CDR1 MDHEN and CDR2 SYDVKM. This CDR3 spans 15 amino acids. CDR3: CASSLQGYLNYGYTF. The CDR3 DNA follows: TGTGCCAGCAGTTTGCAGGGCTACCTGAACTATGGCTACACCTTC.

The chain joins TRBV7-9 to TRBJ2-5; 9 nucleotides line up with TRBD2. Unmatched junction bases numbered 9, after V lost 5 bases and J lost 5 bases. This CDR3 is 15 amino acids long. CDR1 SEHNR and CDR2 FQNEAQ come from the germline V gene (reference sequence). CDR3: CASSVRGRADETQYF. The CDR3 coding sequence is TGTGCCAGCAGCGTGCGCGGGAGGGCCGATGAGACCCAGTACTTC.

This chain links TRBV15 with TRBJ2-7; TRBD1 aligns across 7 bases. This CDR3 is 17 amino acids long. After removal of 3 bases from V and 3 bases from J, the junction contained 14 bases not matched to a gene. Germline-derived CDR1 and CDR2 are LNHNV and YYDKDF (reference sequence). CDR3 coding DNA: TGTGCCACCAGCAGCGCCCTGACAGGGACCATAAGCTACGAGCAGTACTTC. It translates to CATSSALTGTISYEQYF.

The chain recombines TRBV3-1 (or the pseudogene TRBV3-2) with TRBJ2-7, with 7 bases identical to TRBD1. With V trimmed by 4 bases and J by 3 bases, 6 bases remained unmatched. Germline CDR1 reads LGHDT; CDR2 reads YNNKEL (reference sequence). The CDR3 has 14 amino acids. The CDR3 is CASSLRQGLYEQYF. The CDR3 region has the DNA TGTGCCAGCAGCCTCCGACAGGGCCTCTACGAGCAGTACTTC.